A selection of T cell receptor beta chains follows, all from one sample in a study of blood T cell repertoires in COVID-19. Sequencing was performed with immunoSEQ multiplex PCR; in TCRdb, only in-frame clones are kept and a portion is missing. The sample carries approximately 56,000 clones, roughly 84% recorded once. Sequenced: peripheral blood. The receptors shown here come from a woman aged 80 or over with acute or convalescent COVID-19. The conserved cysteine and the conserved F or W are not part of the CDR3 here. The order of the fields is clone size, J gene, V gene, CDR3 protein. The size entry is marked missing in some rows and otherwise reads once, few, many or a size class.

size: few
J: TRBJ2-7
V: TRBV11-3
CDR3: ASSLGASVLTEQY

size: many
J: TRBJ1-2
V: TRBV30
CDR3: AWSPQTGWNYGYT

size: .
J: TRBJ2-1
V: TRBV5-4
CDR3: ASSLAGGVPRGEQF

size: .
J: TRBJ2-3
V: TRBV12-5
CDR3: ASGLEGAADTQY

size: once
J: TRBJ2-3
V: TRBV2
CDR3: ASSENRDTDTQY

size: .
J: TRBJ2-1
V: TRBV7-9
CDR3: ASSLLAVSYNEQF

size: few
J: TRBJ2-5
V: TRBV12-3/TRBV12-4
CDR3: ASSSVVQETQY

size: .
J: TRBJ2-7
V: TRBV30
CDR3: AWITSYEQY

size: many
J: TRBJ2-5
V: TRBV27
CDR3: ASSLSFRGAQETQY

size: .
J: TRBJ2-7
V: TRBV7-8
CDR3: ASSLSSGGSSYEQY

size: .
J: TRBJ1-5
V: TRBV6-5
CDR3: ASSYGGKGQPQH

size: .
J: TRBJ2-1
V: TRBV7-9
CDR3: ASSFRAGGNDEQF

size: .
J: TRBJ1-4
V: TRBV14
CDR3: ASSQGANEKLF

size: .
J: TRBJ2-7
V: TRBV3-1/TRBV3-2
CDR3: ASSQVPGEQY

size: .
J: TRBJ1-5
V: TRBV18
CDR3: ASSPRTGGGNQPQH

size: .
J: TRBJ1-1
V: TRBV6-5
CDR3: ASRTGQNTEAF

size: .
J: TRBJ2-5
V: TRBV5-4
CDR3: ASSLSGGARETQY

size: .
J: TRBJ2-3
V: TRBV7-3
CDR3: ASSLTERGTDTQY

size: .
J: TRBJ1-5
V: TRBV2
CDR3: ASSEQGRSNQPQH

size: .
J: TRBJ2-5
V: TRBV5-4
CDR3: ASSVPSGGAVETQY

size: .
J: TRBJ1-1
V: TRBV5-1
CDR3: ASSLVVGASTEAF

size: few
J: TRBJ2-1
V: TRBV5-6
CDR3: ASSTGLAGGRSYNEQF

size: .
J: TRBJ2-5
V: TRBV5-4
CDR3: ASSRRDRGGGETQY

size: .
J: TRBJ1-6
V: TRBV5-1
CDR3: ASSSFGTENSPLH

size: .
J: TRBJ2-7
V: TRBV28
CDR3: ASSFSGGGYEQY

size: .
J: TRBJ1-4
V: TRBV11-2
CDR3: ASSLGQDEKLF

size: .
J: TRBJ1-2
V: TRBV19
CDR3: ASSTDRRRNGYT

size: .
J: TRBJ1-2
V: TRBV19
CDR3: ASRGRGSHGYT

size: .
J: TRBJ2-5
V: TRBV19
CDR3: ASSPGQKGTQY

size: .
J: TRBJ2-3
V: TRBV29-1
CDR3: SVEGREGADTQY